This TCR beta chain stems from a study of shared clonotypes between healthy human individuals. Germline CDR1 is SGHVS and CDR2 is FQNEAQ. This CDR3 has 15 residues. Trimming cost V 5 bases and J 0 bases, with 14 bases left between them. Some clones are missing from TCRdb's copy, which holds only in-frame ones; the method was immunoSEQ multiplex PCR. Of a few million clones listed, just over 90% are singletons. The V gene is TRBV7-8, the J gene TRBJ2-7; D unclear. This clonotype was sampled from a young man in good health. The sequenced material came from naive CD4+ T cells sorted from blood. Subset defined: CD45RA+ positively selected. The CDR3 loop is CASSPRGLSSYEQYF. CDR3 in DNA: TGTGCCAGCAGCCCACGCGGCCTAAGCTCCTACGAGCAGTACTTC. The complete variable domain, with remaining parts taken from reference TRBV7-8 and TRBJ2-7, reads GAGVSQSPRYKVAKRGQDVALRCDPISGHVSLFWYQQALGQGPEFLTYFQNEAQLDKSGLPSDRFFAERPEGSVSTLKIQRTQQEDSAVYLCASSPRGLSSYEQYFGPGTRLTVT.